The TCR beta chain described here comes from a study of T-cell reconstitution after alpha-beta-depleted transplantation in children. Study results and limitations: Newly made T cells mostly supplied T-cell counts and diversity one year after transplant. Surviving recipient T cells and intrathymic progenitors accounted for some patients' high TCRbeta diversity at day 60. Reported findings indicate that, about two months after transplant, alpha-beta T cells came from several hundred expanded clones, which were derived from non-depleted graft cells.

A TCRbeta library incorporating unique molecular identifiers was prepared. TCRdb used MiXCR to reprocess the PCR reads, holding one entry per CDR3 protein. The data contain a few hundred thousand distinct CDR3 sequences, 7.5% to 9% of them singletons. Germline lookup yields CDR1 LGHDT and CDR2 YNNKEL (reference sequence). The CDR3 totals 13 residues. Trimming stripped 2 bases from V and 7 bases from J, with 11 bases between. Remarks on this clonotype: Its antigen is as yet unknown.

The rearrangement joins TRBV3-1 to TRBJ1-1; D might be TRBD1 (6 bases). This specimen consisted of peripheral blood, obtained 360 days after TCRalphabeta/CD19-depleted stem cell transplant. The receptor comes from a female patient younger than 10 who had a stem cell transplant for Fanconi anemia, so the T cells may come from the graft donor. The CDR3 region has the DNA TGTGCCAGCAGCCAATGGGGACACGTTGAAGCTTTCTTT. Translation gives CASSQWGHVEAFF. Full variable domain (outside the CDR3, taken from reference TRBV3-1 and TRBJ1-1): DTAVSQTPKYLVTQMGNDKSIKCEQNLGHDTMYWYKQDSKKFLKIMFSYNNKELIINETVPNRFSPKSPDKAHLNLHINSLELGDSAVYFCASSQWGHVEAFFGQGTRLTVV.